The rows below give T cell receptor beta chains drawn from one sample of a study of T cell repertoires in cytomegalovirus infection. The antigens of these receptors remain unknown. TCRdb re-analysed the reads in MiXCR, keeping a single row per CDR3 protein. The repertoire has approximately 910,000 distinct CDR3 sequences, around a third of them found once; the top ten carry 11% to 15%. Specimen: cultured CD8+ T cells from PBMCs, collected from culture after CMV antigen stimulation. The receptors here all came from a human donor in good health (CMV status not recorded). Some clones in this sample may be carry-over from other donors' samples. Both conserved end residues are part of each CDR3. Each record gives: CDR3 protein, CDR3 DNA, clone size, D gene, J gene, V gene. The D gene is left open where the match is weak. Clone size is not always given. Where it is, it says once, few, many or a class for expanded clones.

CDR3aa: CASSLGLDQETQYF
CDR3nt: TGTGCCAGCAGCCTGGGACTTGATCAAGAGACCCAGTACTTC
abundance: many
d_gene: NA
j_gene: TRBJ2-5
v_gene: TRBV7-6

CDR3aa: CASSFSWVEAFF
CDR3nt: TGTGCCAGCAGCTTTTCCTGGGTAGAAGCTTTCTTT
abundance: NA
d_gene: NA
j_gene: TRBJ1-1
v_gene: TRBV7-6

CDR3aa: CASTLNPKEVGSNQPQHF
CDR3nt: TGTGCCAGCACCTTAAACCCTAAGGAGGTGGGTAGCAATCAGCCCCAGCATTTT
abundance: few
d_gene: NA
j_gene: TRBJ1-5
v_gene: TRBV28

CDR3aa: CSAVTGTSGGAVGTGELFF
CDR3nt: TGCAGTGCTGTCACCGGGACTAGCGGGGGGGCCGTTGGGACCGGGGAGCTGTTTTTT
abundance: few
d_gene: TRBD2
j_gene: TRBJ2-2
v_gene: TRBV20-1

CDR3aa: CASSLVRGGLETQYF
CDR3nt: TGTGCCAGCAGTTTAGTGCGGGGGGGCCTTGAGACCCAGTACTTC
abundance: NA
d_gene: TRBD2
j_gene: TRBJ2-5
v_gene: TRBV27

CDR3aa: CASSSGAASYSPLHF
CDR3nt: TGTGCCAGCAGCTCCGGAGCGGCCTCTTATTCACCCCTCCACTTT
abundance: NA
d_gene: NA
j_gene: TRBJ1-6
v_gene: TRBV7-6

CDR3aa: CASRGGGQGSDDGYTF
CDR3nt: TGTGCCAGCCGAGGAGGAGGACAGGGGTCTGACGATGGCTACACCTTC
abundance: NA
d_gene: TRBD1
j_gene: TRBJ1-2
v_gene: TRBV7-6

CDR3aa: CASSLSLQGGWASPLHF
CDR3nt: TGTGCCAGCAGTTTATCTTTACAGGGAGGGTGGGCTTCACCCCTCCACTTT
abundance: NA
d_gene: NA
j_gene: TRBJ1-6
v_gene: TRBV27

CDR3aa: CASSYSAGGWSEQFF
CDR3nt: TGTGCCAGCAGTTACTCAGCGGGGGGGTGGAGTGAGCAGTTCTTC
abundance: many
d_gene: TRBD2
j_gene: TRBJ2-1
v_gene: TRBV6-5

CDR3aa: CSSSLLGEANYGYTF
CDR3nt: TGCTCCAGCAGCTTGTTGGGGGAAGCTAACTATGGCTACACCTTC
abundance: NA
d_gene: NA
j_gene: TRBJ1-2
v_gene: TRBV5-1

CDR3aa: CASSPPAAGTTDTQYF
CDR3nt: TGTGCCAGCAGCCCCCCGGCAGCGGGGACCACAGATACGCAGTATTTT
abundance: many
d_gene: TRBD2
j_gene: TRBJ2-3
v_gene: TRBV7-9

CDR3aa: CASSLDPGIDEQYF
CDR3nt: TGCGCCAGCAGCTTGGACCCGGGAATCGACGAGCAGTACTTC
abundance: few
d_gene: NA
j_gene: TRBJ2-7
v_gene: TRBV5-1

CDR3aa: CASSQDSRGNTIYF
CDR3nt: TGTGCCAGCAGCCAAGATAGCAGGGGCAACACCATATATTTT
abundance: NA
d_gene: NA
j_gene: TRBJ1-3
v_gene: TRBV14

CDR3aa: CASSGGTNSYNEQFF
CDR3nt: TGTGCCAGCAGCGGCGGGACCAATTCCTACAATGAGCAGTTCTTC
abundance: few
d_gene: NA
j_gene: TRBJ2-1
v_gene: TRBV7-9

CDR3aa: CASSVSITRLADPFGAYNEQFF
CDR3nt: TGTGCCAGCAGCGTAAGTATAACGAGACTAGCGGACCCCTTCGGAGCATACAATGAGCAGTTCTTC
abundance: NA
d_gene: TRBD2
j_gene: TRBJ2-1
v_gene: TRBV9

CDR3aa: CASDRSGWQFF
CDR3nt: TGTGCCAGCGATCGGAGCGGCTGGCAGTTCTTC
abundance: NA
d_gene: NA
j_gene: TRBJ2-1
v_gene: TRBV7-9

CDR3aa: CASSPDSYPQHF
CDR3nt: TGTGCCAGCAGCCCGGACTCTTATCCCCAGCATTTT
abundance: NA
d_gene: NA
j_gene: TRBJ1-5
v_gene: TRBV7-9

CDR3aa: CASSFNWEQFF
CDR3nt: TGTGCCAGCAGCTTTAATTGGGAGCAGTTCTTC
abundance: many
d_gene: NA
j_gene: TRBJ2-1
v_gene: TRBV7-2

CDR3aa: CASSLSSVSTDTQYF
CDR3nt: TGTGCCAGCAGTTTATCTAGCGTCAGCACAGATACGCAGTATTTT
abundance: NA
d_gene: NA
j_gene: TRBJ2-3
v_gene: TRBV27

CDR3aa: CASSQVTRRTNEKLFF
CDR3nt: TGCGCCAGCAGCCAAGTAACAAGAAGGACTAATGAAAAACTGTTTTTT
abundance: NA
d_gene: NA
j_gene: TRBJ1-4
v_gene: TRBV4-1

CDR3aa: CASSYSAGVGGYTF
CDR3nt: TGTGCCAGCAGTTACTCGGCGGGGGTTGGTGGCTACACCTTC
abundance: few
d_gene: NA
j_gene: TRBJ1-2
v_gene: TRBV6-5

CDR3aa: CASSQTGEETQYF
CDR3nt: TGCGCCAGCAGCCAAACCGGTGAAGAGACCCAGTACTTC
abundance: NA
d_gene: NA
j_gene: TRBJ2-5
v_gene: TRBV4-1

CDR3aa: CASSQGADTYTGANVLTF
CDR3nt: TGTGCCAGCTCTCAAGGGGCCGATACTTACACTGGGGCCAACGTCCTGACTTTC
abundance: few
d_gene: NA
j_gene: TRBJ2-6
v_gene: TRBV6-2/TRBV6-3

CDR3aa: CASSIGRRTAGVEAFF
CDR3nt: TGTGCCAGTAGTATAGGTAGGAGGACAGCGGGAGTTGAAGCTTTCTTT
abundance: NA
d_gene: NA
j_gene: TRBJ1-1
v_gene: TRBV19

CDR3aa: CASSYKERTEGFF
CDR3nt: TGTGCCAGCAGTTATAAAGAGAGGACGGAGGGTTTCTTT
abundance: NA
d_gene: NA
j_gene: TRBJ1-1
v_gene: TRBV6-2/TRBV6-3

CDR3aa: CSARGLAGNTDTQYF
CDR3nt: TGCAGTGCAAGGGGGCTAGCGGGGAACACAGATACGCAGTATTTT
abundance: NA
d_gene: TRBD2
j_gene: TRBJ2-3
v_gene: TRBV20-1

CDR3aa: CASSGPGTASGDEQFF
CDR3nt: TGTGCCAGCAGCGGGCCCGGGACAGCCAGCGGAGATGAGCAGTTCTTC
abundance: once
d_gene: TRBD1
j_gene: TRBJ2-1
v_gene: TRBV5-6

CDR3aa: CATSDSPQGVNTEAFF
CDR3nt: TGTGCCACCAGTGATTCCCCCCAGGGGGTGAACACTGAAGCTTTCTTT
abundance: NA
d_gene: TRBD1
j_gene: TRBJ1-1
v_gene: TRBV24-1

CDR3aa: CASSQTGLAATYEQYF
CDR3nt: TGTGCCAGCAGCCAGACGGGACTAGCGGCCACCTACGAGCAGTACTTC
abundance: many
d_gene: TRBD2
j_gene: TRBJ2-7
v_gene: TRBV4-2

CDR3aa: CANSPFRQGQEKLFF
CDR3nt: TGTGCCAACAGCCCCTTTCGACAGGGTCAAGAAAAACTGTTTTTT
abundance: NA
d_gene: TRBD1
j_gene: TRBJ1-4
v_gene: TRBV11-2

CDR3aa: CASSFGTSVTEAFF
CDR3nt: TGTGCCAGCAGCTTTGGGACATCCGTCACTGAAGCTTTCTTT
abundance: NA
d_gene: NA
j_gene: TRBJ1-1
v_gene: TRBV5-6

CDR3aa: CASSPLGGLPYQETQYF
CDR3nt: TGTGCCAGCAGTCCCCTCGGGGGACTACCTTACCAAGAGACCCAGTACTTC
abundance: NA
d_gene: TRBD2
j_gene: TRBJ2-5
v_gene: TRBV27

CDR3aa: CASNHRGTNYGYTF
CDR3nt: TGTGCCAGCAATCACAGGGGGACTAACTATGGCTACACCTTC
abundance: NA
d_gene: TRBD1
j_gene: TRBJ1-2
v_gene: TRBV5-4

CDR3aa: CASSPGRRGNEQFF
CDR3nt: TGTGCCAGCAGCCCCGGACGACGGGGCAATGAGCAGTTCTTC
abundance: NA
d_gene: NA
j_gene: TRBJ2-1
v_gene: TRBV9

CDR3aa: CASSLEAPLAGGYTQYF
CDR3nt: TGTGCCAGCAGCTTAGAAGCCCCACTAGCGGGGGGCTATACGCAGTATTTT
abundance: many
d_gene: TRBD2
j_gene: TRBJ2-3
v_gene: TRBV7-8

CDR3aa: CSARAPDTQYF
CDR3nt: TGCAGTGCTAGAGCCCCAGATACGCAGTATTTT
abundance: NA
d_gene: NA
j_gene: TRBJ2-3
v_gene: TRBV20-1

CDR3aa: CASSPWDRADQPQHF
CDR3nt: TGTGCCAGCTCACCATGGGACAGGGCTGATCAGCCCCAGCATTTT
abundance: few
d_gene: TRBD1
j_gene: TRBJ1-5
v_gene: TRBV18

CDR3aa: CASSWDRSTNEKLFF
CDR3nt: TGTGCCAGCAGCTGGGACAGATCAACTAATGAAAAACTGTTTTTT
abundance: many
d_gene: TRBD1
j_gene: TRBJ1-4
v_gene: TRBV7-2

CDR3aa: CASGAWQGNEKLFF
CDR3nt: TGTGCTAGTGGTGCTTGGCAGGGCAATGAAAAACTGTTTTTT
abundance: NA
d_gene: NA
j_gene: TRBJ1-4
v_gene: TRBV12-5

CDR3aa: CASSLPQSGSYNSPLHF
CDR3nt: TGTGCCAGCAGTTTACCCCAATCGGGCTCCTATAATTCACCCCTCCACTTT
abundance: few
d_gene: NA
j_gene: TRBJ1-6
v_gene: TRBV27

CDR3aa: CASSPGQFWPGELFF
CDR3nt: TGTGCCAGCAGTCCCGGACAGTTTTGGCCCGGGGAGCTGTTTTTT
abundance: few
d_gene: NA
j_gene: TRBJ2-2
v_gene: TRBV27

CDR3aa: CASSVDGHEQYF
CDR3nt: TGTGCCAGCAGCGTAGACGGGCACGAGCAGTACTTC
abundance: NA
d_gene: NA
j_gene: TRBJ2-7
v_gene: TRBV9

CDR3aa: CASSPIINPDREYGYTF
CDR3nt: TGTGCCAGCAGTCCTATTATAAATCCGGACAGGGAGTATGGCTACACCTTC
abundance: NA
d_gene: TRBD1
j_gene: TRBJ1-2
v_gene: TRBV12-3/TRBV12-4